This TCR beta chain is drawn from a study of blood T cells in healthy people across ages. Study conclusions and caveats: There were more naive CD4+ cells and higher diversity in long-lived donors than in aged donors. Unsorted PBMCs ruled out conclusive naive versus antigen-experienced comparison. Age showed a roughly linear inverse relationship with TCR beta diversity per million T cells.

A second PCR, run for roughly 7 to 12 cycles, used a sample-barcoded 5' primer plus a J-beta primer mix. The template-switch adaptor was a 5' adaptor with 12 random nucleotides. It tagged each cDNA molecule. In TCRdb, the 5' RACE reads were re-called with MiXCR into one record per CDR3 protein. The table shows 850,000 to 950,000 distinct CDR3 sequences, with under 30% occurring only once. The CDR3 has 17 amino acids. The V end lost 1 base, the J end lost 4 bases, and 18 bases lay between the germline ends. Germline lookup yields CDR1 LGHNA and CDR2 YNFKEQ. Details on this clonotype: Its antigen is still unknown.

The V gene is TRBV4-2, the J gene TRBJ2-3; D could derive from TRBD1 or TRBD2 (5 bases each). The receptor was isolated from a woman older than 75 in good health. Sequenced sample: blood. This CDR3 is CASSQGLRVTIPDTQYF. CDR3 coding DNA: TGTGCCAGCAGCCAAGGTCTCAGGGTGACTATCCCAGATACGCAGTATTTT.